What follows is one T cell receptor beta chain and its context. Its antigen is not yet known. Per-base qualities were not stored, and no clone one base away is much larger. This sample is drawn from a study of shared clonotypes between healthy human individuals (TCRdb year 2020). Study-wide context: A couple of women and three men aged 18 to 49 years were included in the cohort. Blood TCR repertoires of five healthy adults were deeply sequenced to estimate repertoire size and the extent of clonotype sharing between individuals. Different laboratories and diverse techniques were used to prepare libraries and sequence TCR repertoires, to increase sequencing depth and limit assay-specific biases. Leukapheresis yielded between about 0.94 and 8.9 billion PBMCs per donor. For each donor, three plates each were used for CD4 naive and CD4 memory, two plates were used for CD8 naive, and one plate was used for CD8 memory. Overall results and qualifications from the work: The genetic and exposure-history diversity represented was limited by the small number of donors. When four donors were compared, the shared fraction of clonotypes was around 5% for naive CD4, around 4% for naive CD8, 2.3% for memory CD4, and 0.35% to 0.5% for memory CD8. Even with the large sequencing depth, rarefaction of the sorted-subset datasets indicated that sequencing was incomplete. Estimated clonotype richness was generally larger for naive than for memory subsets. Compared with non-shared clonotypes, the clonotypes found in all four sorted-subset donors had higher generation probabilities. Sampling was restricted to blood, and TCR repertoires in tissues likely differ from the TCR repertoires found in blood. Based on pairwise subsampling, the degree of clonotype sharing among donors was expected to be affected by sequencing depth.

Healthy HIV-negative adults with no recently reported acute infections or vaccinations were included as donors. Only Caucasian adults living in Nashville, Tennessee, USA were represented among the donors. CD4+ T cells were enriched by magnetic negative selection, after which naive cells were positively selected on CD45RA and the negative fraction was taken as the memory subset. Blood was obtained by leukapheresis, after which PBMCs were separated by Ficoll-Histopaque density gradient centrifugation and cryopreserved in liquid nitrogen vapor phase. Analytical flow cytometry was used to check the purity and quantity of every magnetically sorted T cell population. Genomic DNA was isolated from every sorted fraction and measured by UV absorbance on a Nanodrop 2000c. Using the deep immunoSEQ assay, multiplex PCR amplified TCR CDR3 regions from genomic DNA. Genomic DNA extracted from each cell subset was distributed evenly over all wells of several immunoSEQ 96-well plates, and each plate served as one replicate. For sorted subsets, roughly 200 ng genomic DNA, equal to tens of thousands of T cell genomes, was loaded into each replicate PCR. Purified libraries were quantified with a Qubit 3.0 fluorometer, sized on a Bioanalyzer 2100, and re-quantified with the KAPA Library Quantification kit. Every immunoSEQ 96-well plate was sequenced on a separate single-read 150-cycle Illumina NextSeq 550 flow cell. As for the authors' bioinformatics: Because only junctional sequences without quality scores were contained in the immunoSEQ output, filtering matching that applied to full-length reads could not be performed. Sequences were annotated with PyIR, a Python wrapper for IgBLAST v1.9, and V/J genes and CDR3 were assigned using IMGT germline references. Reads were removed for weak V/J assignments (E-value above 1e-6), missing CDR3, stop codons, out-of-frame junctions, or ambiguous translated residues. V3J clonotypes were defined as sequences sharing the same inferred V gene, J gene, and CDR3 amino acid sequence. To compute the percentage overlap between repertoires, the number of shared unique clonotypes was divided by the size of the smaller repertoire. Richness of each repertoire was evaluated using RTK rarefaction, the Chao1 estimator, and Recon v2.1 estimates of unobserved clonotypes. Generation probabilities were computed with OLGA for all TCRbeta clonotypes obtained by the gDNA method from a handful of donors. TCRdb mirrors the immuneACCESS table, restricted to in-frame sequences. Some clones are absent from its copies; in checked studies, under half trace to an unresolved V gene, and the reason for the others is unknown. V, J and clone size reflect that table, while D and trimming were determined from the DNA. Within this sample are approximately 940,000 clones, with 76% of them counted one time only. Of the sample, about 1.5% falls within the top ten clones.

The cysteine opens and the phenylalanine closes a CDR3 of 18 amino acids. This entry keeps only the CDR3 DNA: 54 bases, framed from base 1. According to the germline V gene, CDR1 reads MGHRA and CDR2 reads YSYEKL. V sheds 0 bases and J sheds 3 bases, leaving 18 bases between their ends. The TCR comes from a man between 18 and 35 years old in good health. The sample consisted of memory CD4+ T cells sorted from blood. Interpreted using the paper, the cell subset or site label stands for: CD45RA-negative fraction. In this chain, TRBV4-1 is recombined with TRBJ2-1; the D gene assignment is ambiguous. Here the CDR3 is given as CASSQDSAAPVLYNEQFF. Read as DNA, the sequence is TGCGCCAGCAGCCAAGATTCCGCGGCACCTGTCCTCTACAATGAGCAGTTCTTC.